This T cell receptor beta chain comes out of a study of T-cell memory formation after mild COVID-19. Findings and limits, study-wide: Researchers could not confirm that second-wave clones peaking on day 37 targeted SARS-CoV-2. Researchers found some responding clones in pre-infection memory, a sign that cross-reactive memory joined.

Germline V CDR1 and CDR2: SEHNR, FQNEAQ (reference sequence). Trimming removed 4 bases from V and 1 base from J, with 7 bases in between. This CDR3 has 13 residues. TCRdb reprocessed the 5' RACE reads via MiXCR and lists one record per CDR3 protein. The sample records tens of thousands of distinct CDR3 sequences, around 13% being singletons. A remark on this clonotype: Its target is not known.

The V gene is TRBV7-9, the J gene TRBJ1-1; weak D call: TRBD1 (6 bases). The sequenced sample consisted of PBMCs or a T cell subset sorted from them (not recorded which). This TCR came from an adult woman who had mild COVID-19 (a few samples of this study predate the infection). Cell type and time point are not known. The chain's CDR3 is CASSSTGNTEAFF. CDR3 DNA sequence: TGTGCCAGCAGCTCGACAGGGAACACTGAAGCTTTCTTT.